Listed here are 14 T cell receptor beta chains from one sample, sequenced in a study of cytomegalovirus exposure and HLA in healthy donors. The study ran its PCR with 60 Vbeta and 13 Jbeta primers. Produced via immunoSEQ multiplex PCR; TCRdb's table is partial and in-frame only. Found here are roughly 190,000 clones, around 83% of them singletons; the top ten hold approximately 1.1%. The material sequenced was PBMCs. These receptors were taken from a middle-aged woman in good health and CMV-seronegative.

The CDR3 spells CASSHLDGWGQGSQETQYF. CDR3 bases: TGTGCCAGCAGCCACCTGGACGGCTGGGGACAGGGATCCCAAGAGACCCAGTACTTC. This rearrangement joins TRBV14 to TRBJ2-5; TRBD1 aligns across 9 bases. Per germline, CDR1 SGHDN and CDR2 FVKESK. J was trimmed by 1 base and V by 3 bases; bases with no gene match: 15. The CDR3 runs 19 residues. The full variable domain, its missing parts supplied by reference TRBV14 and TRBJ2-5, is EAGVTQFPSHSVIEKGQTVTLRCDPISGHDNLYWYRRVMGKEIKFLLHFVKESKQDESGMPNNRFLAERTGGTYSTLKVQPAELEDSGVYFCASSHLDGWGQGSQETQYFGPGTRLLVL.

This chain joins TRBV7-9 and TRBJ2-7, with unresolved D. The CDR3 spans 14 residues. From germline, CDR1 is SEHNR and CDR2 FQNEAQ (reference sequence). CDR3 DNA: TGTTCCAGCAGCTTAGGTACAGCAGCCTACGAGCAGTACGTC. It translates to CSSSLGTAAYEQYV.

The rearrangement links TRBV10-3 to TRBJ2-7; perhaps TRBD1 as D (6 bases). Looked up from germline, CDR1 is ENHRY and CDR2 is SYGVKD. Trimming took 4 bases from V and 6 from J, leaving 13 bases between them. CDR3 length equals 13 residues. This CDR3 reads CAISATGNGEQYV. Written as DNA, the CDR3 is TGTGCCATCAGTGCTACAGGGAACGGCGAGCAGTACGTC.

This chain links TRBV27 with TRBJ2-1; TRBD2 agrees at 8 bases. Germline V gives CDR1 MNHEY, CDR2 SMNVEV (reference sequence). Trimming cost V 4 bases and J 8 bases; bases outside gene matches: 7. There are 14 residues in the CDR3. The CDR3 coding sequence is TGTGCCAGCAGTTCCAGCGGGAGTGAAGATGAGCAGTTCTTC. This gives the protein CASSSSGSEDEQFF.

The chain has TRBV6-5 and TRBJ1-2; D unresolved. CDR1 and CDR2 (germline): MNHEY, SVGAGI. V was pared by 6 bases and J by 8 bases, with 19 bases between. The CDR3 covers 14 residues. DNA of the CDR3: TGTGCCAGCAGGGCCCCTGGGAGGGTCAACGGCTACACCTTC. The encoded protein is CASRAPGRVNGYTF.

This clone came up a few times. The chain is built from TRBV29-1 and TRBJ2-3, with 11 bases that match TRBD1. Germline V gene sequence: CDR1 SQVTM, CDR2 ANQGSEA. CDR3 length: 15 residues. The CDR3 is CAARKGTGGTDTQYF. Here the CDR3 DNA reads TGCGCTGCACGTAAGGGGACAGGGGGTACAGATACGCAGTATTTT.

This chain joins TRBV14 and TRBJ1-2; D possibly corresponds to TRBD1 (5 bases). Trimming stripped 0 bases from V and 7 bases from J, with 15 bases between. The germline V gene has CDR1 SGHDN and CDR2 FVKESK. This CDR3 contains 15 residues. This CDR3 is CASSQEAGRGLGYTF. CDR3 nucleotide sequence: TGTGCCAGCAGCCAAGAAGCGGGACGGGGCCTTGGCTACACCTTC.

The rearrangement uses TRBV7-3 and TRBJ2-1; 9 bases line up with TRBD2. V trimming: 8 bases; J trimming: 4 bases; junction bases outside the gene matches: 6. The CDR3 consists of 14 residues. Looked up from germline, CDR1 is SGHTA and CDR2 is FQGTGA. Written as DNA, the CDR3 is TGTGCCAGCGGAGCGGGAGGACCGTACAATGAGCAGTTCTTC. Translating it yields CASGAGGPYNEQFF.

V is TRBV10-3 and J is TRBJ2-1; TRBD2 aligns across 7 bases. Losses at the gene ends were 4 bases for V and 0 bases for J; bases not matched to a gene: 3. CDR1 ENHRY and CDR2 SYGVKD come from the germline V gene. This CDR3 contains 15 residues. In DNA form, the CDR3 reads TGTGCCATCAGTGGGGGCGGGAGCTCCTACAATGAGCAGTTCTTC. Its protein is CAISGGGSSYNEQFF.

The gene calls are TRBV27 and TRBJ1-1; TRBD1 aligns across 7 bases. Germline V gene lookup returns CDR1 MNHEY and CDR2 SMNVEV (reference sequence). V trimming: 3 bases; J trimming: 0 bases; junction bases outside the gene matches: 4. The CDR3 loop spans 15 amino acids. CDR3 residues: CASSLTGLMNTEAFF. The CDR3 coding sequence is TGTGCCAGCAGTTTGACAGGGCTTATGAACACTGAAGCTTTCTTT.

DNA for the CDR3: TGCAGCGTCTCTAGCGGCAATGAGCAGTTCTTC. This translates into CSVSSGNEQFF. J is TRBJ2-1 and V is TRBV29-1, with TRBD2 matching over 7 bases. Germline lookup yields CDR1 SQVTM and CDR2 ANQGSEA. The CDR3 is 11 residues long. Trimming removed 6 bases from V and 6 bases from J; junction bases left unmatched: 2.

Only a few counts were recorded for this clone. The CDR3 here is CASSQEGSGKYEQFF. CDR3 DNA sequence: TGTGCCAGCAGCCAAGAGGGTAGCGGGAAGTATGAGCAGTTCTTC. V is TRBV7-3 and J is TRBJ2-1; 8 positions match TRBD2. V gave up 5 bases and J gave up 8 bases; unmatched junction bases: 11. The CDR3 has 15 residues. Looked up from germline, CDR1 is SGHTA and CDR2 is FQGTGA.

CDR3 residues: CASSPRSGRGGGELFF. The CDR3 bases are TGTGCCAGCAGCCCCCGGAGCGGGAGGGGCGGCGGGGAGCTGTTTTTT. This sequence joins TRBV7-8 and TRBJ2-2; 10 nucleotides line up with TRBD2. Trimming at V came to 5 bases and at J to 7 bases, leaving 10 bases not matched to a gene. This CDR3 region has 16 residues. Germline V CDR1 and CDR2: SGHVS, FQNEAQ.

The V gene is TRBV7-2, the J gene TRBJ2-7; 8 bases fit TRBD1. The CDR3 is 14 amino acids. Germline V CDR1 and CDR2: SGHTA, FQGNSA. The junction had 7 bases not matched to a gene; V was cut back by 5 bases and J by 4 bases. CDR3 region: CASSQQGDRYEQYF. In DNA form, the CDR3 reads TGTGCCAGCAGCCAACAGGGGGATAGGTACGAGCAGTACTTC.